This T cell receptor beta chain was sequenced in a study of PD-L1 blockade in urothelial cancer. At the level of the study: Investigators checked blood 3 weeks (second dose) and 6 weeks after treatment start. Blood-derived samples held a median roughly 150,000 T cells.

Each PCR received spiked synthetic TCR analog templates. The method was immunoSEQ multiplex PCR; TCRdb's version includes in-frame clones alone and lacks a portion of them. The sample includes about 76,000 clones, 91% seen only once; the top ten take 0.87%. Trimming left V 8 bases short and J 4 bases short, with 11 bases between. Per the germline V gene, CDR1 is ENHRY and CDR2 is SYGVKD. This CDR3 comprises 12 residues. Time point here: peripheral blood 6 weeks after treatment start. Sequenced material: PBMCs, taken around atezolizumab (anti-PD-L1) treatment. The rearrangement joins TRBV10-3 to TRBJ1-1, with D possibly matching TRBD1 (5 bases). This sequence originates from a woman aged 80 or older with urothelial cancer. The CDR3 DNA reads TGTGCCATCGGGTTCGACAGCACTGAAGCTTTCTTT. This gives the protein CAIGFDSTEAFF.